The next 7 T cell receptor beta chains were all read from a single sample in a study of OX40 agonist ivuxolimab in advanced cancers. Generated by immunoSEQ multiplex PCR, the TCRdb table keeps only in-frame clones and is missing some. The sample lists roughly 13,000 clones; about 70% were seen once. The sequencing used CD4+ or CD8+ T cells sorted from blood, collected in a trial of the OX40 agonist ivuxolimab. These receptors were obtained from an adult with an advanced solid tumor such as melanoma, head and neck, liver or kidney cancer.

This clone occurred a few times. The J gene is TRBJ2-7, the V gene TRBV4-3; possibly TRBD1 or TRBD2 for D (6 bases each). The CDR3 runs to 15 residues. Per germline, CDR1 LGHNA and CDR2 YSLEER. V was trimmed by 4 bases and J by 5 bases, leaving 18 bases between them. The CDR3: CASSRQATGVHEQYF. CDR3 bases: TGCGCCAGCAGCCGACAGGCAACGGGGGTGCACGAGCAGTACTTC.

This clone was detected a few times. V is TRBV29-1 and J is TRBJ2-2, with a tentative D call TRBD2 (5 bases). In germline, CDR1 is SQVTM, CDR2 ANQGSEA. The CDR3 runs to 14 residues. Trimming took off 5 bases at V and 3 bases at J, with 13 bases between the two ends. CDR3 nucleotides: TGCAGCGTTCAGGCAATGGGAGACACCGGGGAGCTGTTTTTT. This translates into CSVQAMGDTGELFF.

The V call is TRBV27, the J call TRBJ2-7; the D is unclear. Germline V gene lookup returns CDR1 MNHEY and CDR2 SMNVEV (reference sequence). V lost 3 bases to trimming and J lost 0 bases, with 12 bases between them. This CDR3 contains 15 residues. The CDR3 region has the DNA TGTGCCAGCAGTTTGTCGGGCACCGGCTCCTACGAGCAGTACTTC. Its translation is CASSLSGTGSYEQYF.

This clone was seen just once. This chain links TRBV1 with TRBJ2-5; the DNA was not compared with TRBD2, the D call given in the table. TRBV1 is classified as a pseudogene. CDR3 length: 21 amino acids. CDR3 DNA: TGCACCAGCAGCCAAGAGGAGGAAAAGACTCGACTAGCGGGGGACCAAGAGACCCAGTACTTC. Residues: CTSSQEEEKTRLAGDQETQYF.

The rearrangement links TRBV11-2 to TRBJ2-7, with 8 bases lining up with TRBD1. Germline V gives CDR1 SGHAT, CDR2 FQNNGV. The CDR3 sequence is 15 residues long. Trimming removed 6 bases from V and 5 bases from J; junction bases left unmatched: 12. CDR3 loop: CASRKTGTGNNEQYF. The CDR3 DNA reads as TGTGCCAGCAGGAAAACCGGGACAGGAAACAACGAGCAGTACTTC.

This sequence joins TRBV4-3 and TRBJ1-5, with a tentative D call TRBD1 (5 bases). Trimming took off 3 bases at V and 1 base at J, with 10 bases between the two ends. Germline CDR1 reads LGHNA; CDR2 reads YSLEER. CDR3 length: 15 residues. CDR3 DNA sequence: TGCGCCAGCAGCCACAGCCGGGACAGCAATCAGCCCCAGCATTTT. This translates into CASSHSRDSNQPQHF.

This sequence joins TRBV7-2 and TRBJ2-4, with D possibly TRBD2 on 5 matching bases. The length of the CDR3 is 13 residues. Trimming removed 4 bases at V and 7 bases at J, with 11 bases between. Germline-derived CDR1 and CDR2 are SGHTA and FQGNSA. The CDR3 loop is CASSSRRGNIQYF. The CDR3 DNA reads TGTGCCAGCAGCTCTCGGAGAGGGAACATTCAGTACTTC.